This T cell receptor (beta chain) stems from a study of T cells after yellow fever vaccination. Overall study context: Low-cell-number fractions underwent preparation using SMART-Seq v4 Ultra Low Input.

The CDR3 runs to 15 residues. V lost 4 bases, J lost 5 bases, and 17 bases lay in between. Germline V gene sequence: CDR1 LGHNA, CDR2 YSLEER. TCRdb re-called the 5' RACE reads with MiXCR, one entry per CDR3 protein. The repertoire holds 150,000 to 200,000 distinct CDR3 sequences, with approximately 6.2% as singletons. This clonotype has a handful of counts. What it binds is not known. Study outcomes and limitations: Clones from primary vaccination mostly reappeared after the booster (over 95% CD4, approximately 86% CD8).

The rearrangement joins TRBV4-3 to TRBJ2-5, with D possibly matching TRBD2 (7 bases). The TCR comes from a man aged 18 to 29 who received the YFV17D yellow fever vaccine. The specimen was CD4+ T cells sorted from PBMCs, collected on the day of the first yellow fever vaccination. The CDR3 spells CASSRREGGDETQYF. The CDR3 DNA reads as TGCGCCAGCAGCCGCCGAGAGGGGGGGGATGAGACCCAGTACTTC.